This entry lists 2 T cell receptor beta chains sequenced from one sample in a study of Ad26.COV2.S vaccination and SARS-CoV-2 variants. The assay was immunoSEQ multiplex PCR, and TCRdb's table has in-frame clones only and misses some. The sample holds more than 400,000 clones, about 90% seen once. Sample treatment: about 20 received Ad26.COV2.S at low or high dose, single or two shots; a few received placebo; per-sample allocation not given. Collection of the samples took place on day 63 after the first injection of vaccine or placebo. Sequenced material: peripheral blood, taken in a trial of Ad26.COV2.S vaccine versus placebo. These receptors came from a person aged 18-60 years who received the Ad26.COV2.S COVID-19 vaccine or a placebo.

The gene calls are TRBV18 and TRBJ2-5, with D possibly matching TRBD2 (7 bases). Trimming left V 3 bases short and J 5 bases short, with 19 bases between. The CDR3 runs 16 residues. Looked up from germline, CDR1 is KGHSH and CDR2 is LQKENI. The CDR3, as DNA: TGTGCCAGCTCACCTTTCTCCGGCGGGGGCGGGGAGACCCAGTACTTC. This sequence encodes CASSPFSGGGGETQYF.

The gene calls are TRBV3-1 (or the pseudogene TRBV3-2) and TRBJ2-2, with D unclear. V shed 3 bases and J shed 5 bases, with 7 bases lying between them. Looked up from germline, CDR1 is LGHDT and CDR2 is YNNKEL (reference sequence). The CDR3 is 13 amino acids. The CDR3 loop reads CASSHPGTGELFF. For the CDR3, the DNA is TGTGCCAGCAGCCACCCCGGAACCGGGGAGCTGTTTTTT.